This TCR beta chain was documented in a study of OX40 agonist ivuxolimab in advanced cancers. Study overall: Eligibility rules accepted prior anti-PD-1, anti-PD-L1 or anti-CTLA-4 therapy, and 40% had some. Study findings and constraints: Clonal expansion by week 6 occurred in CD4+ and CD8+ blood T cells (at 0.1 to 3.0 mg/kg).

Repertoires were generated with immunoSEQ multiplex PCR, while TCRdb's copy carries only in-frame clones and drops some. The profile shows tens of thousands of clones, 75% to 90% of them singletons. This CDR3 has 15 residues. V lost 1 base, J lost 5 bases, and 11 bases lay in between. Germline-derived CDR1 and CDR2 are MNHEY and SMNVEV (reference sequence). This clone appeared once. Its specificity is unknown. The J gene is TRBJ2-2, the V gene TRBV27, with D perhaps TRBD2 (5 bases). The sample here was CD4+ or CD8+ T cells sorted from blood, taken in a trial of the OX40 agonist ivuxolimab. This TCR was sampled from an adult with an advanced solid tumor such as melanoma, head and neck, liver or kidney cancer. CDR3 nucleotide sequence: TGTGCCAGCAGTTTATACGACGGACTGACCGGGGAGCTGTTTTTT. Its protein is CASSLYDGLTGELFF.